The 24 T cell receptor beta chains presented below share a single source sample, sequenced in a study of blood T cells in healthy people across ages. Through a sample-barcoded 5' primer and a J-beta primer mix, a second PCR was run for about 6 to 11 cycles. Each CDR3 protein gets one entry after TCRdb re-called the 5' RACE reads with MiXCR. The data show roughly 800,000 distinct CDR3 sequences, 55% to 75% seen once. Sequences were obtained from blood. The receptors originated from a man younger than 40 in good health.

The chain combines TRBV20-1 with TRBJ1-1; the D gene is possibly TRBD1 (5 bases). The germline V gene encodes CDR1 DFQATT and CDR2 SNEGSKA (reference sequence). The ends were cut back, 6 bases at V and 4 bases at J, with 24 bases in the middle. This CDR3 is built from 16 residues. This CDR3 reads CSAPLRPDLGGTEAFF. CDR3 nucleotides: TGCAGTGCCCCCCTCCGCCCAGACCTCGGGGGCACTGAAGCTTTCTTT.

The J gene is TRBJ2-5, the V gene TRBV6-4; D assignment may be TRBD1 or TRBD2 (5 bases each). TRBJ2-7 matches the DNA end more closely, so the J call is doubtful. The CDR3 runs 9 residues. Germline V lookup: CDR1 MRHNA, CDR2 SNTAGT. The CDR3 region is CASGGEQYF. The CDR3 DNA reads as TGTGCCAGCGGGGGCGAGCAGTACTTC.

The CDR3 region has the DNA TGCAGTGCTAGTGACGGGAGGATAAATGAGCAGTTCTTC. Translated: CSASDGRINEQFF. This sequence joins TRBV20-1 and TRBJ2-1; 7 bases agree with TRBD2. The CDR3 runs 13 residues. Germline V gene sequence: CDR1 DFQATT, CDR2 SNEGSKA (reference sequence). With V trimmed by 3 bases and J by 7 bases, 6 bases remained unmatched.

The V and J genes are TRBV7-2 and TRBJ2-4; the D gene is possibly TRBD2 (6 bases). Trimming left V 5 bases short and J 7 bases short, with 18 bases between. The CDR3 extends over 15 amino acids. Looked up from germline, CDR1 is SGHTA and CDR2 is FQGNSA. CDR3 bases: TGTGCCAGCAGCCGCTTCTCCGGGAGTTCGAACATTCAGTACTTC. Translating gives CASSRFSGSSNIQYF.

This clonotype was detected ten times or more. The chain is built from TRBV25-1 and TRBJ2-6; possible D gene TRBD2, 6 bases. Germline CDR1 reads MGHDK; CDR2 reads SYGVNS. The CDR3 sequence is 15 residues long. V lost 7 bases to trimming and J lost 1 base, with 11 bases between them. DNA of the CDR3: TGTGCCAGCACCCAGGCGGGATCTGGGGCCAACGTCCTGACTTTC. As protein: CASTQAGSGANVLTF.

In this sample, this clonotype turned up a few times. The genes are TRBV12-3 or TRBV12-4 and TRBJ2-1; tentatively, D is TRBD2 (5 bases). Trimming took off 4 bases at V and 1 base at J, with 11 bases between the two ends. The length of the CDR3 is 15 residues. The chain's CDR3 is CASSSDGESYNEQFF. CDR3 coding DNA: TGTGCCAGCAGTTCGGATGGGGAGTCCTACAATGAGCAGTTCTTC.

This clonotype showed up just a few times. The chain carries TRBV28 and TRBJ2-5; TRBD2 is a possible D gene (6 bases). The germline gives CDR1 MDHEN, CDR2 SYDVKM. Trimming left V 5 bases short and J 0 bases short, with 10 bases between. The CDR3 consists of 14 residues. CDR3 in DNA: TGTGCCAGCAGTCCGGGGGACGACCAAGAGACCCAGTACTTC. Amino acid sequence: CASSPGDDQETQYF.

The V call is TRBV10-3, the J call TRBJ2-4; D is uncertain. The germline gives CDR1 ENHRY, CDR2 SYGVKD. The V and J ends lost 2 bases and 0 bases respectively, with 8 bases between them. This CDR3 contains 15 residues. The CDR3 DNA follows: TGTGCCATCAGTGAGCCTCGGCTAGCCAAAAACATTCAGTACTTC. It is translated as CAISEPRLAKNIQYF.

This clonotype was picked up a small number of times. This chain links TRBV7-3 with TRBJ2-1; TRBD2 matches 14 bases. Germline V gene lookup returns CDR1 SGHTA and CDR2 FQGTGA. V dropped 5 bases and J dropped 7; count of bases not matched to a gene: 7. This CDR3 is built from 16 residues. The CDR3 region has the DNA TGTGCCAGCAGCCGCGGACTAGCGGGGGGAAGGAATGAGCAGTTCTTC. Its translation is CASSRGLAGGRNEQFF.

The chain recombines TRBV20-1 with TRBJ2-1; D gene unclear. With the DNA end fitting TRBJ2-7 better, the J assignment may be wrong. CDR3 length: 13 amino acids. Per the germline V gene, CDR1 is DFQATT and CDR2 is SNEGSKA (reference sequence). The CDR3 DNA sequence: TGCAGTGCTAGGAACAGCTTCCTCTACGAGCAGTACTTC. It yields the protein CSARNSFLYEQYF.

This clonotype was observed once. The chain carries TRBV10-3 and TRBJ2-5; D ambiguous. The CDR3 spans 13 residues. Trimming pared 9 bases from V and 0 bases from J, leaving 11 bases between. In germline, CDR1 is ENHRY, CDR2 SYGVKD. The CDR3 is CAIRDEYQETQYF. Here the CDR3 DNA reads TGTGCCATTCGAGATGAGTACCAAGAGACCCAGTACTTC.

The CDR3 coding sequence is TGTGCCAGCAGTGCAGGGATCCGCGAGCAGTACTTC. Protein product: CASSAGIREQYF. V gene TRBV6-5 combines with J gene TRBJ2-1; possible D gene TRBD1, 5 bases. The J call is uncertain, as TRBJ2-7 better fits the DNA end. This CDR3 has 12 amino acids. Germline loops: CDR1 MNHEY, CDR2 SVGAGI.

J is TRBJ2-7 and V is TRBV4-2; a weak D match, TRBD2 (6 bases). The DNA end favors TRBJ2-5, so the J call may be wrong. The CDR3 length is 13 residues. Germline V gives CDR1 LGHNA, CDR2 YNFKEQ. Here the CDR3 DNA reads TGTGCCAGCAGCCAGACTAGTTGGGAGACCCAGTACTTC. Protein: CASSQTSWETQYF.

V is TRBV2 and J is TRBJ1-1, with unresolved D. CDR1 and CDR2 from the germline V gene are SNHLY and FYNNEI. The ends were cut back, 8 bases at V and 1 base at J, with 14 bases in the middle. The CDR3 has 14 amino acids. As DNA, the CDR3 is TGTGCCAGCTCCGGTGATAGTTGGAACACTGAAGCTTTCTTT. It codes for CASSGDSWNTEAFF.

This rearrangement joins TRBV28 to TRBJ2-7, with TRBD1 as a possible D gene (5 bases). Germline loops: CDR1 MDHEN, CDR2 SYDVKM. This CDR3 region has 15 residues. V was pared by 2 bases and J by 3 bases, with 14 bases between. The DNA for the CDR3 is TGTGCCAGCAGTTTAGCAGCTCTGGGGCTCTACGAGCAGTACTTC. It yields the protein CASSLAALGLYEQYF.

The V gene is TRBV29-1, the J gene TRBJ2-1; 13 bases are shared with TRBD2. The germline CDR1 and CDR2 sequences are SQVTM and ANQGSEA. This CDR3 is 22 amino acids long. The CDR3 DNA sequence: TGCCCCCGTTCACCCCCGTGGTGGAGGACTAGCGGGGGCCTAAGCTCCTACAATGAGCAGTTCTTC. It encodes CPRSPPWWRTSGGLSSYNEQFF.

The rearrangement links TRBV10-3 to TRBJ2-5; the D is unclear. The J call is in doubt because the DNA end fits TRBJ2-7 better. The CDR3 consists of 14 residues. The germline CDR1 and CDR2 sequences are ENHRY and SYGVKD. CDR3 sequence reads: CAISDAASPYEQYF. The CDR3 region has the DNA TGTGCCATCAGTGACGCAGCCAGCCCTTACGAGCAGTACTTC.

The chain uses TRBV7-2 and TRBJ2-2, with D tentatively TRBD1 (6 bases). V lost 1 base, J lost 6 bases, and 9 bases lay in between. CDR3 length equals 14 residues. Germline V gene lookup returns CDR1 SGHTA and CDR2 FQGNSA. CDR3 region: CASSLGGQPGELFF. The CDR3 region has the DNA TGTGCCAGCAGCTTAGGGGGACAACCCGGGGAGCTGTTTTTT.

The J gene is TRBJ2-3, the V gene TRBV4-3; D is perhaps TRBD2 (6 bases). Germline V lookup: CDR1 LGHNA, CDR2 YSLEER. The V end was cut by 3 bases, the J end by 6 bases, with 19 bases between. This CDR3 comprises 16 residues. This CDR3 is CASSHLTGLPPDTQYF. In nucleotides, the CDR3 is TGCGCCAGCAGCCACCTCACGGGACTTCCTCCCGATACGCAGTATTTT.

This clonotype occurred a few times. The rearrangement uses TRBV9 and TRBJ1-2; D is undetermined. Between the trimmed V and J ends, which lost 0 bases and 6 bases, there was a span of 6 bases. The length of the CDR3 is 12 residues. In germline, CDR1 is SGDLS, CDR2 YYNGEE. The CDR3 reads CASSVGRDGYTF. The DNA of the CDR3 is TGTGCCAGCAGCGTAGGTCGGGATGGCTACACCTTC.

The sample holds a few counts of this clonotype. The chain carries TRBV18 and TRBJ2-7; 9 bases fit TRBD2. CDR1 is KGHSH and CDR2 is LQKENI in the germline V gene. Trimming at V came to 3 bases and at J to 1 base, leaving 1 base not matched to a gene. This CDR3 region has 14 residues. CDR3 residues: CASSPLAGSYEQYF. The CDR3 DNA sequence: TGTGCCAGCTCACCCCTAGCGGGATCCTACGAGCAGTACTTC.

In DNA form, the CDR3 reads TGCAGCGTTGAAGAGGTGGGGGCAACTAATGAAAAACTGTTTTTT. Translation gives CSVEEVGATNEKLFF. The chain couples TRBV29-1 to TRBJ1-4, with D maybe TRBD1 (5 bases). The ends were cut back, 0 bases at V and 0 bases at J, with 8 bases in the middle. Germline lookup yields CDR1 SQVTM and CDR2 ANQGSEA. The CDR3 spans 15 residues.

This clonotype was seen a handful of times. This chain uses TRBV20-1 with TRBJ2-7; 11 nucleotides line up with TRBD2. Germline V gives CDR1 DFQATT, CDR2 SNEGSKA (reference sequence). The CDR3 loop spans 15 amino acids. J gave up 2 bases and V 0 bases, and 3 bases lay outside the gene matches. The CDR3 sequence: CSARDIAGGAYEQYF. In DNA, the CDR3 is TGCAGTGCTAGAGATATAGCGGGAGGGGCCTACGAGCAGTACTTC.

Here the CDR3 reads CASSPLTRRAGDPDTQYF. The CDR3 DNA reads TGTGCCAGCAGTCCACTAACCCGTAGGGCGGGAGATCCGGATACGCAGTATTTT. The chain recombines TRBV12-3 or TRBV12-4 with TRBJ2-3; TRBD2 aligns across 7 bases. V lost 5 bases and J lost 6; bases outside the gene matches: 20. The CDR3 covers 18 residues.